This TCR beta chain derives from a study of shared clonotypes between healthy human individuals. TCRdb keeps only in-frame clones here, not all; method: immunoSEQ multiplex PCR. Of about 470,000 clones in the sample, about 76% were seen once. All donors qualified as healthy HIV-negative adults and had experienced no recent acute infections or vaccinations. Unsorted samples drew genomic DNA from about 100 million PBMCs. This clone was observed a handful of times. The sequencing input was PBMCs. The receptor was isolated from a woman between 40 and 50 years old in good health. Some clones in this sample may be carry-over from other donors' samples.

The CDR3 loop is CSVSIPLYGYTF. The CDR3 DNA follows: TGCAGCGTCTCTATCCCGTTATATGGCTACACCTTC. The chain uses TRBV29-1 and TRBJ1-2; D not resolved. The CDR3 spans 12 residues. Germline lookup yields CDR1 SQVTM and CDR2 ANQGSEA. V was pared by 6 bases and J by 5 bases, with 13 bases between.